This T cell receptor beta chain originates from a study of cytomegalovirus exposure and HLA in healthy donors. Looking at the study overall: In a later analysis, it was reported that the roughly 130 validation repertoires had been produced on the same platform as the roughly 700 repertoires belonging to the first cohort. Study-level points and caveats: In the 130 or so validation repertoires, a later analysis found that first-cohort TCR clusters tended to co-occur.

While the first cohort had about 610 subjects, the donors belonged to the separate validation cohort of 100 to 150 subjects. Turning to this clone: The target antigen is unknown.

This CDR3 region has 16 residues. CDR1 SGHVS and CDR2 FQNEAQ come from the germline V gene. The ends lost 3 bases at V and 3 bases at J; junction bases unmatched: 6. The method was immunoSEQ multiplex PCR; TCRdb's version includes in-frame clones alone and lacks a portion of them. The data show around 260,000 clones, with roughly 88% seen just once and around 3.3% held by the top ten. Source material: PBMCs. The chain uses TRBV7-8 and TRBJ2-7; 12 nucleotides agree with TRBD2. The receptor comes from a woman between 25 and 40 years old in good health and CMV-seronegative. CDR3 residues: CASSLGLAGVYYEQYF. CDR3 DNA sequence: TGTGCCAGCAGCTTGGGACTAGCGGGCGTCTACTACGAGCAGTACTTC.